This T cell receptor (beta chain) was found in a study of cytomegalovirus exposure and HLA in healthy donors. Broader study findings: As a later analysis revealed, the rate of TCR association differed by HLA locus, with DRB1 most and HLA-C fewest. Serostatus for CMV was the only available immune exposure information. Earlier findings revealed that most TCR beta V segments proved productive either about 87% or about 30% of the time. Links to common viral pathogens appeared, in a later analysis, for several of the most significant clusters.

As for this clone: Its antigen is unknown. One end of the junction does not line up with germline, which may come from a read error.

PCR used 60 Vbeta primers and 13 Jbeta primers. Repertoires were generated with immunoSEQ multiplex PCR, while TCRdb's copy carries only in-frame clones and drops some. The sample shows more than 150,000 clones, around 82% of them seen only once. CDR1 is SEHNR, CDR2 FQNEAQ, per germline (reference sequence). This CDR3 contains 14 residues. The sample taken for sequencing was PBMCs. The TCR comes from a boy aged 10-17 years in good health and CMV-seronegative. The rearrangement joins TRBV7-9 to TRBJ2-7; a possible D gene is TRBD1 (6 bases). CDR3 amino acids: CSSSLSGGAYEQYF. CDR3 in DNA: TGTTCCAGCAGCTTATCTGGGGGCGCTTACGAGCAGTACTTC.